This TCR beta chain was documented in a study of cytomegalovirus exposure and HLA in healthy donors. Overall study context: Early release data held 75 million to 90 million unique TCRs from HLA-typed donors.

Of note for this clone: Its target is not known.

The PCR had 60 Vbeta and 13 Jbeta primers. Assay used: immunoSEQ multiplex PCR; TCRdb lists only in-frame clones, some missing. The sample lists around 150,000 clones, 79% occurring once. This CDR3 has 17 amino acids. Losses at the gene ends were 1 base for V and 2 bases for J; bases not matched to a gene: 6. Germline V gene sequence: CDR1 SGHNT, CDR2 YENEEA. Overall study findings and caveats: In a later analysis, TCR beta V- and J-gene trimming showed a link to a missense DCLRE1C variant. A later analysis showed that HLA-associated TCR beta chains had undergone more clonal expansion than equally common others.

The chain recombines TRBV11-3 with TRBJ2-5, with 11 nucleotides matching TRBD2. The specimen was PBMCs. The clonotype comes from a middle-aged man in good health and CMV-seronegative. CDR3 nucleotides: TGTGCCAGCAGCTTAGGTCTAGCGGGAGGTTCACAAGAGACCCAGTACTTC. As protein: CASSLGLAGGSQETQYF.